What follows are 13 T cell receptor beta chains derived from one specimen sequenced in a study of T cells after yellow fever vaccination. One entry per CDR3 protein, called by TCRdb with MiXCR from the 5' RACE reads. Of fewer than 450,000 distinct CDR3 sequences listed, around a tenth are singletons. Sequences were derived from PBMCs, sampled on the day of the first yellow fever vaccination. The receptors shown here come from a man younger than 30 who received the YFV17D yellow fever vaccine.

This rearrangement joins TRBV28 to TRBJ2-1; TRBD2 might be the D (6 bases). V lost 5 bases and J 5 bases, leaving 22 bases between the germline ends. This CDR3 region has 17 residues. Germline loops: CDR1 MDHEN, CDR2 SYDVKM. The chain's CDR3 is CASSGAPGTAENNEQFF. In DNA form, the CDR3 reads TGTGCCAGCAGTGGGGCTCCCGGGACTGCCGAAAACAATGAGCAGTTCTTC.

This sequence joins TRBV7-8 and TRBJ1-5; TRBD1 aligns across 9 bases. The CDR3 contains 15 residues. Germline V lookup: CDR1 SGHVS, CDR2 FQNEAQ. The V and J ends lost 8 bases and 6 bases, in that order; junction bases with no gene match: 11. For the CDR3, the DNA is TGTGCCAGCCTCCGATCGTACAGGGGGCCTCAGCCCCAGCATTTT. It yields the protein CASLRSYRGPQPQHF.

This rearrangement joins TRBV20-1 to TRBJ2-7; 11 nucleotides align to TRBD2. Per the germline V gene, CDR1 is DFQATT and CDR2 is SNEGSKA (reference sequence). This CDR3 spans 15 amino acids. V gave up 0 bases and J gave up 4 bases; unmatched junction bases: 5. CDR3 protein: CSARDGASGGYEQYF. CDR3 nucleotide sequence: TGCAGTGCTAGAGATGGGGCTAGCGGGGGGTACGAGCAGTACTTC.

This clonotype was seen a few times. The chain joins TRBV7-9 to TRBJ1-2, with D perhaps matching TRBD1 (5 bases). This CDR3 region has 14 residues. V lost 5 bases, J lost 0 bases, and 10 bases lay in between. Germline assignment: CDR1 SEHNR and CDR2 FQNEAQ (reference sequence). The CDR3 loop reads CASSRQPANYGYTF. DNA of the CDR3: TGTGCCAGCAGCCGACAGCCTGCTAACTATGGCTACACCTTC.

This clonotype was observed a handful of times. As DNA, the CDR3 is TGTGCCACCAGTGTTCCGAACGCAAATACGCAGTATTTT. Encoded protein: CATSVPNANTQYF. The chain has TRBV24-1 and TRBJ2-3; D remains ambiguous. The CDR3 loop spans 13 amino acids. Per germline, CDR1 KGHDR and CDR2 SFDVKD. Trimming pared 5 bases from V and 7 bases from J, leaving 12 bases between.

This clonotype was picked up a small number of times. The CDR3 here is CSAREALTEAFF. For the CDR3, the DNA is TGCAGTGCTAGAGAGGCTCTCACTGAAGCTTTCTTT. The chain couples TRBV20-1 to TRBJ1-1; D gene uncertain. CDR3 length: 12 amino acids. Trimming took 0 bases from V and 4 from J, leaving 6 bases between them. Germline V gene sequence: CDR1 DFQATT, CDR2 SNEGSKA (reference sequence).

CDR3 bases: TGCAGTGCTAGAGACGCCACAGGGTCCTACGAGCAGTACTTC. Encoded protein: CSARDATGSYEQYF. The rearrangement uses TRBV20-1 and TRBJ2-7, with D tentatively TRBD1 (6 bases). V lost 0 bases to trimming and J lost 1 base, with 10 bases between them. Germline-derived CDR1 and CDR2 are DFQATT and SNEGSKA (reference sequence). This CDR3 spans 14 amino acids.

This sequence joins TRBV28 and TRBJ1-2; D not certain. With 6 bases removed from V and 4 bases from J, the gap between germline ends came to 21 bases. CDR1 MDHEN and CDR2 SYDVKM come from the germline V gene. CDR3 length: 16 residues. The CDR3 region is CASRLTAGFWGYGYTF. The CDR3 DNA is TGTGCCAGCAGATTGACCGCTGGTTTTTGGGGCTATGGCTACACCTTC.

This clonotype was detected ten times or more. This chain connects TRBV5-1 to TRBJ2-1; D may be TRBD1 (7 bases). In germline, CDR1 is SGHRS, CDR2 YFSETQ. The CDR3 loop spans 17 amino acids. Between the trimmed V and J ends, which lost 4 bases and 2 bases, there was a span of 19 bases. For the CDR3, the DNA is TGCGCCAGCAGCCAGAGGCCCAGGGGGGTGACCTACAATGAGCAGTTCTTC. Amino acids: CASSQRPRGVTYNEQFF. Full variable domain (rest looked up from reference TRBV5-1 and TRBJ2-1): KAGVTQTPRYLIKTRGQQVTLSCSPISGHRSVSWYQQTPGQGLQFLFEYFSETQRNKGNFPGRFSGRQFSNSRSEMNVSTLELGDSALYLCASSQRPRGVTYNEQFFGPGTRLTVL.

This clonotype was counted between two and nine times. This rearrangement joins TRBV6-5 to TRBJ1-1; D is perhaps TRBD1 (6 bases). CDR1 MNHEY and CDR2 SVGAGI come from the germline V gene. The CDR3 has 16 residues. Trimming left V 2 bases short and J 1 base short, with 14 bases between. CDR3 region: CASSYDGGRRNTEAFF. The CDR3 nucleotides are TGTGCCAGCAGTTACGACGGGGGGCGGAGGAACACTGAAGCTTTCTTT.

V usage is TRBV21-1 and J usage is TRBJ2-6. TRBV21-1 is a pseudogene. CDR3 length equals 14 residues. The DNA of the CDR3 is TGTGCCAGCAACCTTGCCTCTGGGGCCAACGTCCTGACTTTC. Protein: CASNLASGANVLTF.

The chain recombines TRBV3-1 with TRBJ2-7, with D possibly being TRBD2 (5 bases). CDR1 is LGHDT, CDR2 YNNKEL, per germline (reference sequence). The CDR3 spans 13 residues. Between the trimmed V and J ends, which lost 10 bases and 3 bases, there was a span of 16 bases. The CDR3 sequence: CATERPGGYEQYF. The CDR3 DNA is TGTGCCACTGAACGACCCGGAGGCTACGAGCAGTACTTC.

This rearrangement joins TRBV20-1 to TRBJ2-1; maybe TRBD2 (7 bases). The CDR3 extends over 15 amino acids. Germline CDR1 DFQATT, CDR2 SNEGSKA (reference sequence). V lost 0 bases, J lost 5 bases, and 14 bases lay in between. The CDR3 DNA is TGCAGTGCTAGAGATTTGAGGGGGGGACACAATGAGCAGTTCTTC. Its translation is CSARDLRGGHNEQFF.